The T cell receptor (beta chain) under discussion was sequenced for a study of cytomegalovirus exposure and HLA in healthy donors. Study results and caveats: Most TCR sequences were uncommon, yet certain public TCRs appeared in many donors. What a later analysis reportedly showed was that an Asian-associated ancestry cluster had fewer N-insertions than the roughly 670-donor mean. Among CMV-associated TCR beta chains, most appeared HLA-restricted in a later analysis. In a later analysis, V- and J-gene trimming of beta chains associated with a DCLRE1C missense variant, replicated independently.

About this clone itself: Its antigen remains unknown.

The PCR used 60 Vbeta and 13 Jbeta primers. TCRdb's copy holds only in-frame clones and misses some; the assay was immunoSEQ multiplex PCR. The table has around 92,000 clones, around three quarters seen once. The CDR3 consists of 15 residues. Germline trimming cut 8 bases from V and 6 bases from J; bases unmatched to any gene: 11. Germline lookup yields CDR1 SGHAT and CDR2 FQNNGV. The V gene is TRBV11-2, the J gene TRBJ1-2, with TRBD1 identical over 11 bases. The source material was PBMCs. The TCR sequence derives from a man in his 60s in good health and CMV-seropositive. CDR3 in DNA: TGTGCCAGCGCCCATAGGACAGGGGGCTACGATGGCTACACCTTC. Translation gives CASAHRTGGYDGYTF.